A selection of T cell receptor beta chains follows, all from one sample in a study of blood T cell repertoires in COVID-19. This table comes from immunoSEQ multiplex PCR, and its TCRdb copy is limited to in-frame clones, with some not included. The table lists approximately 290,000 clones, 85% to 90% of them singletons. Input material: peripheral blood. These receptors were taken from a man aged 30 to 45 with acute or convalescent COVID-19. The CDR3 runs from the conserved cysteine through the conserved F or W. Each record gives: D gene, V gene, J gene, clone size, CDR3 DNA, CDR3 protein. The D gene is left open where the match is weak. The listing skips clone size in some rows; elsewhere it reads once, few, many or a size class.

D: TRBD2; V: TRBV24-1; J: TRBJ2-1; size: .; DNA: TGTGCCACCAGTGACAAACTAGCGGGAGTTGGTTACAATGAGCAGTTCTTC; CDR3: CATSDKLAGVGYNEQFF
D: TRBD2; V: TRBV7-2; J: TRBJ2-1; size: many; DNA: TGTGCCAGCATCCCGCCCACTAGCGGGGGGGCAGGTGAGCAGTTCTTC; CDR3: CASIPPTSGGAGEQFF
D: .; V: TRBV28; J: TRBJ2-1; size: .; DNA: TGTGCCAGCAGTTTAGTTCGGAATGAGCAGTTCTTC; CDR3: CASSLVRNEQFF
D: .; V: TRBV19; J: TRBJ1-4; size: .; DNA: TGTGCCAGTAGTATTGACAGAACTTTTAATGAAAAACTGTTTTTT; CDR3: CASSIDRTFNEKLFF
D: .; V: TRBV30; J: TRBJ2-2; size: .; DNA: TGTGCCTGGAGTGTACTGGGAGCGAACACCGGGGAGCTGTTTTTT; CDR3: CAWSVLGANTGELFF
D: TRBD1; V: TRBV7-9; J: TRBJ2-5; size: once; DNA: TGTGCCAGCACCCAGGGACAGGGGCAAGAGACCCAGTACTTC; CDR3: CASTQGQGQETQYF
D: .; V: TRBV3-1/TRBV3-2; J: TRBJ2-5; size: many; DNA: TGTGCCAGCAGCCACAGGGGAGAGACCCAGTACTTC; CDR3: CASSHRGETQYF
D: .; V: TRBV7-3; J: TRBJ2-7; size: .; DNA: TGTGCCAGCAGCTTAGCGGGAACATACGAGCAGTACTTC; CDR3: CASSLAGTYEQYF
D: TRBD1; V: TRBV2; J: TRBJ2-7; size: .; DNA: TGTGCCAGCAGTGGAAATTTTGGGACAGGGGCCTTTTCCTACGAGCAGTACTTC; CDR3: CASSGNFGTGAFSYEQYF
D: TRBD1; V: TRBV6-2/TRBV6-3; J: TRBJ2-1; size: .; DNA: TGTGCCAGCAGTTACTTACGGGACAGGAGCTCCTACAATGAGCAGTTCTTC; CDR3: CASSYLRDRSSYNEQFF
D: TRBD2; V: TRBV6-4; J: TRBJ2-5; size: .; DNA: TGTGCCAGCAGTGACTCCAGAGCGGGGGGAATCCAAGAGACCCAGTACTTC; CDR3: CASSDSRAGGIQETQYF
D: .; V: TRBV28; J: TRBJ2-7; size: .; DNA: TGTGCCAGCAGCATCTCGACAGTCTACGAGCAGTACTTC; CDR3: CASSISTVYEQYF
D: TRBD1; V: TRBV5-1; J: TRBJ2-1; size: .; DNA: TGCGCCAGCAGCTTGGAACCGGGACAGGGAAATCGCAATGAGCAGTTCTTC; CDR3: CASSLEPGQGNRNEQFF
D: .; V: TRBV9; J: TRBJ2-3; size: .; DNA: TGTGCCAGCAGCGTCTCTGTCGCGGATACGCAGTATTTT; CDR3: CASSVSVADTQYF
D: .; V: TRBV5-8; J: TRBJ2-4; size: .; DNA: TGTGCCAGCAGCTTCGCGTACGGAGCCAAAAACATTCAGTACTTC; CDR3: CASSFAYGAKNIQYF
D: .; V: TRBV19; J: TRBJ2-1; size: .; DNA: TGTGCCCGGTGGCAGGGGCAGTACAATGAGCAGTTCTTC; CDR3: CARWQGQYNEQFF
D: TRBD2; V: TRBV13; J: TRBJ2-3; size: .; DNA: TGTGCCAGCAGGCTAAGCGGGGGGGCCGGAGATACGCAGTATTTT; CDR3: CASRLSGGAGDTQYF
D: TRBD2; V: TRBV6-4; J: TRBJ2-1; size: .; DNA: TGTGCCAGCAGTGACTCAGGGACTAGTTCGTACAATGAGCAGTTCTTC; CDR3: CASSDSGTSSYNEQFF
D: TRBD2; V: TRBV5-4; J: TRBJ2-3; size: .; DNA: TGTGCCAGCAGCTCAGGACTAGCGGGGGGGGTAGATACGCAGTATTTT; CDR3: CASSSGLAGGVDTQYF
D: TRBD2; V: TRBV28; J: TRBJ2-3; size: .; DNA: TGTGCCAGCAGGAAGCGGGAGGGAATGGGAGATACGCAGTATTTT; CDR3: CASRKREGMGDTQYF
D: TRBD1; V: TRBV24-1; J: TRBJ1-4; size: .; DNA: TGTGCCACCAGTGACGGACAGGGGTTTGCAACTAATGAAAAACTGTTTTTT; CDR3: CATSDGQGFATNEKLFF
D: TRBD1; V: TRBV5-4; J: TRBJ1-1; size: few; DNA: TGTGCCAGCAGCAAACAAGACAGGGGGAACACTGAAGCTTTCTTT; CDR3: CASSKQDRGNTEAFF
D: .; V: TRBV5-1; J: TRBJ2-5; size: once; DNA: TGCGCCAGCAGCTTGGGCCGCCCAGGTGGGGAGACCCAGTACTTC; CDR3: CASSLGRPGGETQYF
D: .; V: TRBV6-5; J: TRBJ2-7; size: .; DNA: TGTGCCAGCAGTTACTCGTCCAGTTACGAGCAGTACTTC; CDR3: CASSYSSSYEQYF
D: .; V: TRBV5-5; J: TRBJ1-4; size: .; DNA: TGTGCCAGCAGCCAGCGGGGGAATGTTAATGAAAAACTGTTTTTT; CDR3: CASSQRGNVNEKLFF
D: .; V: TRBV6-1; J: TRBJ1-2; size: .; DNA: TGTGCCAGCAGTGAATCTCTGGGGCTTGGCTACACCTTC; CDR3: CASSESLGLGYTF
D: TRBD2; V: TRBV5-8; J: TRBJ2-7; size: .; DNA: TGTGCCAGCAGCGGGCGGGGGAGCTCCTACGAGCAGTACTTC; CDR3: CASSGRGSSYEQYF
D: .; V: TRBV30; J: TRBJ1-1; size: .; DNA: TGTGCCTGGAGTGTTCAGGGGTACACTGAAGCTTTCTTT; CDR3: CAWSVQGYTEAFF
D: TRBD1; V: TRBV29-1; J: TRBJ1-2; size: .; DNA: TGCAGCGTCGAAAGGACAGGGGGTAAATCTGGCTACACCTTC; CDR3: CSVERTGGKSGYTF
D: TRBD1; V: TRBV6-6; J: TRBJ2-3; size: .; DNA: TGTGCCAGCAGTCCCCACAGACAGGGTCGGAGTACAGATACGCAGTATTTT; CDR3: CASSPHRQGRSTDTQYF
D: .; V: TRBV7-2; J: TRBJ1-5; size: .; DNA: TGTGCCAGCAGCCCGTACAATCAGCCCCAGCATTTT; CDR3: CASSPYNQPQHF
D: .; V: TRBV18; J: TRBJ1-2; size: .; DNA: TGTGCCAGCTCCTCTCGGACAGAGGGGTTCTATGGCTACACCTTC; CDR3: CASSSRTEGFYGYTF
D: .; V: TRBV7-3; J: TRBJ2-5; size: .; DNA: TGTGCCAGCAGCCAGCACTCAGGGGTCGGAGAGACCCAGTACTTC; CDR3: CASSQHSGVGETQYF